This TCR beta chain was captured in a study of T cell repertoires in cytomegalovirus infection. This clonotype was observed a few times. Its antigen is unknown. This CDR3 comprises 16 residues. V lost 5 bases, J lost 5 bases, and 13 bases stayed unmatched. Looked up from germline, CDR1 is SGHNT and CDR2 is YYREEE (reference sequence). Study-level results: CMV-specific TCR beta clonotypes restricted by HLA-C were the ones dominating the ex vivo response.

TCRdb re-called the reads through MiXCR, storing one row per CDR3 protein. Of about 830,000 distinct CDR3 sequences in the sample, less than 35% were seen once. V gene TRBV5-4 combines with J gene TRBJ2-7; TRBD1 aligns across 10 bases. Source: cultured CD8+ T cells from PBMCs, taken from culture after CMV antigen stimulation. This sequence originates from a human donor in good health (CMV status not recorded). Some clones in this sample may be carry-over from other donors' samples. CDR3 DNA: TGTGCCAGCAGTTACTGGACCGGGACAGGGGACCACGAGCAGTACTTC. This codes for CASSYWTGTGDHEQYF.